This T cell receptor beta chain is from a study of cytotoxic CD8 clonotypes in ibrutinib-treated CLL. Profiled with immunoSEQ multiplex PCR; TCRdb holds only in-frame clones, not every one. Among 30,000 or so clones listed, 60% to 85% were seen once. CDR1 PRHDT and CDR2 FYEKMQ come from the germline V gene (reference sequence). Trimming pared 8 bases from V and 7 bases from J, leaving 17 bases between. The CDR3 runs 13 residues. This clonotype originated in a human donor with chronic lymphocytic leukemia. The chain couples TRBV13 to TRBJ1-1; possible D gene TRBD1, 5 bases. The source was PBMCs, collected after 36 months of ibrutinib treatment. In DNA form, the CDR3 reads TGTGCCAGCGGCCCTACGGGGCGATATGAAGCTTTCTTT. Translated, it gives CASGPTGRYEAFF. The full variable domain, rest sourced from reference TRBV13 and TRBJ1-1, is AAGVIQSPRHLIKEKRETATLKCYPIPRHDTVYWYQQGPGQDPQFLISFYEKMQSDKGSIPDRFSAQQFSDYHSELNMSSLELGDSALYFCASGPTGRYEAFFGQGTRLTVV.